Following are 12 T cell receptor beta chains from one sample sequenced in a study of T cells in Graves' hyperthyroidism and ophthalmopathy. Amplified TCR beta CDR3 regions derived from RNA transcripts. Primed by the HTBI set, a first-round RT-PCR was run on the TCR CDR3. One entry per CDR3 protein, called by TCRdb with MiXCR from the multiplex PCR reads. The table shows over 250,000 distinct CDR3 sequences, with roughly an eighth occurring only once. The sequencing sample was made of blood. The receptors were sampled from a woman in her 40s with Graves' ophthalmopathy.

V gene TRBV29-1 combines with J gene TRBJ2-7; tentative D call: TRBD2 (6 bases). Germline CDR1 reads SQVTM; CDR2 reads ANQGSEA. The CDR3 consists of 12 residues. V was trimmed by 3 bases and J by 6 bases, leaving 12 bases between them. CDR3 protein: CSVETSFFEQYF. The CDR3 DNA sequence: TGCAGCGTTGAGACTAGTTTCTTCGAGCAGTACTTC.

This clonotype was seen at least ten times. This chain links TRBV20-1 with TRBJ2-1; D call uncertain. Trimming stripped 3 bases from V and 6 bases from J, with 9 bases between. Germline loops: CDR1 DFQATT, CDR2 SNEGSKA (reference sequence). This CDR3 is built from 12 residues. CDR3 DNA sequence: TGCAGTGCTAGTGGCCAATCCAATGAGCAGTTCTTC. Translated, it gives CSASGQSNEQFF.

This clonotype has ten or more counts. The chain uses TRBV28 and TRBJ1-4, with a weak D call TRBD1 (5 bases). Trimming removed 6 bases from V and 2 bases from J, with 13 bases in between. In germline, CDR1 is MDHEN, CDR2 SYDVKM. CDR3 size: 15 residues. Here the CDR3 reads CASRPGRGTNEKLFF. The CDR3 DNA reads TGTGCCAGCAGGCCAGGGCGGGGTACTAATGAAAAACTGTTTTTT.

This clonotype has a count of ten or more. The chain is built from TRBV7-9 and TRBJ2-2; no clear D. V dropped 3 bases and J dropped 6 bases, with 8 bases sitting between them. There are 13 residues in the CDR3. Germline V gene lookup returns CDR1 SEHNR and CDR2 FQNEAQ (reference sequence). CDR3 loop: CASSLVDAGELFF. CDR3 nucleotide sequence: TGTGCCAGCAGCTTGGTTGATGCCGGGGAGCTGTTTTTT.

The chain couples TRBV9 to TRBJ2-2; 9 positions match TRBD2. The CDR3 spans 15 residues. Trimming took 0 bases from V and 6 from J; bases not matched to a gene: 3. Per germline, CDR1 SGDLS and CDR2 YYNGEE. The CDR3 loop reads CASSVVSGSAGELFF. The CDR3 bases are TGTGCCAGCAGCGTAGTTAGCGGGAGCGCCGGGGAGCTGTTTTTT.

The table lists this clonotype with a few counts. The rearrangement joins TRBV20-1 to TRBJ1-6; D ambiguous. The CDR3 spans 17 residues. V dropped 3 bases and J dropped 2 bases, with 17 bases sitting between them. In germline, CDR1 is DFQATT, CDR2 SNEGSKA (reference sequence). CDR3 sequence reads: CSASSAASVPYNSPLHF. Here the CDR3 DNA reads TGCAGTGCTAGTAGTGCAGCTTCGGTACCCTATAATTCACCCCTCCACTTT.

In its sample, this clonotype was seen many times. The genes are TRBV12-3 or TRBV12-4 and TRBJ2-2; D perhaps matches TRBD2 (5 bases). The CDR3 is 14 amino acids. Trimming pared 2 bases from V and 4 bases from J, leaving 8 bases between. The CDR3 region is CASSLRSGTGELFF. As DNA, the CDR3 is TGTGCCAGCAGTTTAAGAAGCGGCACCGGGGAGCTGTTTTTT.

This clonotype was recorded many times. The chain carries TRBV6-1 and TRBJ1-5; D gene ambiguous. Trimming shortened V by 1 base and J by 0 bases, and 10 bases separated the two germline ends. Germline CDR1 MNHNS, CDR2 SASEGT. The CDR3 spans 16 residues. The CDR3 sequence: CASSEGPGPSNQPQHF. DNA for the CDR3: TGTGCCAGCAGTGAAGGACCCGGGCCTAGCAATCAGCCCCAGCATTTT.

Many counts were recorded for this clonotype. This chain links TRBV29-1 with TRBJ2-1, with 7 bases identical to TRBD2. The CDR3 contains 11 residues. In germline, CDR1 is SQVTM, CDR2 ANQGSEA. J was trimmed by 3 bases and V by 7 bases; bases with no gene match: 0. CDR3 in amino acids: CSAGGYNEQFF. As DNA, the CDR3 is TGCAGCGCGGGGGGCTACAATGAGCAGTTCTTC.

This clonotype was picked up many times. CDR3 DNA: TGTGCCAGCAGTTTGAGCGAACAGGACCCAGCAGACGAGCAGTACTTC. This codes for CASSLSEQDPADEQYF. The chain has TRBV6-2 or TRBV6-3 and TRBJ2-7, with a possible D match to TRBD1 (5 bases). The V gene's germline CDR1 is MNHEY and CDR2 SVGEGT. Trimming removed 4 bases at V and 5 bases at J, with 21 bases between. The length of the CDR3 is 16 residues.

This clonotype was recorded at least ten times. The chain joins TRBV7-2 to TRBJ1-4; a weak D match, TRBD1 (6 bases). The CDR3 loop spans 15 amino acids. Germline loops: CDR1 SGHTA, CDR2 FQGNSA. V was cut by 6 bases and J by 5 bases, with 16 bases left in between. CDR3 residues: CASSLSGTQNEKLFF. In nucleotides, the CDR3 is TGTGCCAGCAGTCTATCCGGGACACAAAATGAAAAACTGTTTTTT.

This clonotype was detected many times. The chain combines TRBV20-1 with TRBJ2-3; 7 bases align to TRBD2. V lost 1 base to trimming and J lost 10 bases; unmatched junction nucleotides: 2. Germline CDR1 is DFQATT and CDR2 is SNEGSKA (reference sequence). CDR3 size: 11 residues. The CDR3 DNA is TGCAGTGCTAGAGGGACTAGTTCGCAGTATTTT. Its protein product is CSARGTSSQYF.